This T cell receptor beta chain was sequenced in a study of siplizumab effects on memory and regulatory T cells. The CDR3 is 15 amino acids. V shed 0 bases and J shed 4 bases, with 12 bases lying between them. Germline loops: CDR1 SGHDN, CDR2 FVKESK. Points on this clone: The antigen remains unidentified.

Study results and limitations: The alloresponse seemed to draw substantially on naive T cells, which appeared more diverse than memory cells. Memory cells that were CD4+ and unstimulated gave rise to alloreactive sequences, which siplizumab significantly reduced. Tregs that proliferated in siplizumab cultures did not have their suppressive function confirmed.

Some 10^5 TCR templates were measured in each sample. The repertoire was sequenced with immunoSEQ multiplex PCR; TCRdb's copy has only in-frame clones and lacks some. This table holds 100,000 or so clones, approximately 94% found once. Sequencing input: CD4+ T cells sorted from blood. The TCR sequence derives from a human donor in good health. The rearrangement links TRBV14 to TRBJ1-1; the D is unclear. The CDR3 bases are TGTGCCAGCAGCCAAGATATAAGCACGGGCACTGAAGCTTTCTTT. This gives the protein CASSQDISTGTEAFF.